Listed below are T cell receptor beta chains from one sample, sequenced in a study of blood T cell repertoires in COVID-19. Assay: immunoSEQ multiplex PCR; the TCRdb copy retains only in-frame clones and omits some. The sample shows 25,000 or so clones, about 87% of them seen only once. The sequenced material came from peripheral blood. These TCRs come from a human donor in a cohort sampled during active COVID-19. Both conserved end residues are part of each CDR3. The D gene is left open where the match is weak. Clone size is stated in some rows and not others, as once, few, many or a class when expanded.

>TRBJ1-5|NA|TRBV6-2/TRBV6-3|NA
CASSSQTRGSQPQHF
TGTGCCAGCAGCAGCCAGACCCGGGGGAGTCAGCCCCAGCATTTT
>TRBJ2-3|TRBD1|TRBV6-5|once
CASRRQGRDTQYF
TGTGCCAGCAGACGACAGGGTCGGGATACGCAGTATTTT
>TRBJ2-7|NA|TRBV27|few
CASRLVQGYEQYF
TGTGCCAGCAGATTGGTGCAGGGCTACGAGCAGTACTTC
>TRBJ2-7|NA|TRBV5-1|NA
CASSRTGEFRTYEQYF
TGCGCCAGCAGCCGGACCGGGGAGTTTCGAACCTACGAGCAGTACTTC
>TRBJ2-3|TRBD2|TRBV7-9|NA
CASSLGSGLAGRNTQYF
TGTGCCAGCAGCTTAGGTAGCGGACTAGCGGGTCGCAATACGCAGTATTTT
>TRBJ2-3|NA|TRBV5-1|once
CASSSFSASTDTQYF
TGCGCCAGCAGCTCCTTTAGCGCAAGCACAGATACGCAGTATTTT
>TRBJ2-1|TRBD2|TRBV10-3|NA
CAISPTSGSRGEQFF
TGTGCCATCAGCCCGACTAGCGGGAGTAGGGGTGAGCAGTTCTTC
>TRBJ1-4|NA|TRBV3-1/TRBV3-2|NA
CASSQEGGVLANNEKLFF
TGTGCCAGCAGCCAAGAAGGAGGGGTCTTGGCAAATAATGAAAAACTGTTTTTT
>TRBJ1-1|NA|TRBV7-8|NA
CASSPAQGFYTEAFF
TGTGCCAGCAGCCCGGCCCAGGGTTTTTATACTGAAGCTTTCTTT
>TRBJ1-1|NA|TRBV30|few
CAWSGGVGTEAFF
TGTGCCTGGAGTGGCGGGGTTGGCACTGAAGCTTTCTTT
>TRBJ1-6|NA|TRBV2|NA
CASSEVRSGNSPLHF
TGTGCCAGCAGTGAAGTCCGGAGCGGGAATTCACCCCTCCACTTT
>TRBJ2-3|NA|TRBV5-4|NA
CASSLTREDTQYF
TGTGCCAGCAGCTTGACTCGTGAAGATACGCAGTATTTT
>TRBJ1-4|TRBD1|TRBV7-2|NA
CASSPGGNRVAEKLFF
TGTGCCAGCAGCCCAGGGGGTAACAGGGTAGCGGAAAAACTGTTTTTT
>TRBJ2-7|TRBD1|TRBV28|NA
CASRAGTGLYEQYF
TGTGCCAGCCGCGCCGGGACAGGGCTCTACGAGCAGTACTTC
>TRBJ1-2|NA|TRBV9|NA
CASSASRGANYGYTF
TGTGCCAGCAGCGCCAGTCGGGGGGCGAACTATGGCTACACCTTC
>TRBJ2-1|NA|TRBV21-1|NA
CASSQRGQGQDEQFF
TGTGCCAGCAGCCAAAGAGGACAGGGGCAGGATGAGCAGTTCTTC